A selection of T cell receptor beta chains follows, all from one sample in a study of blood T cell repertoires in COVID-19. Repertoires were generated with immunoSEQ multiplex PCR, while TCRdb's copy carries only in-frame clones and drops some. The repertoire includes fewer than 80,000 clones, more than 80% of them detected once, and roughly 15% sits in the top ten. Material for sequencing was peripheral blood. Receptors originate from a man between 45 and 60 years old with COVID-19, enrolled during active disease. The CDR3 runs from the conserved cysteine through the conserved F or W. A D gene is named only where the DNA matches it firmly.

>TRBV6-5|TRBJ1-6|NA
TGTGCCAGCCGCTACGATTCACCCCTCCACTTT
CASRYDSPLHF
>TRBV6-5|TRBJ2-7|TRBD1
TGTGCCAGCAGAGTGCAACAGGGGCCTCTCAAGCAGTACTTC
CASRVQQGPLKQYF
>TRBV6-5|TRBJ1-2|NA
TGTGCCAGCAGATCTGGGACTGCCTACGGCTACACCTTC
CASRSGTAYGYTF
>TRBV6-1|TRBJ2-4|NA
TGTGCCAGCAGTGGTCCCGGGCGCGGGGTGTTAGCCAAAAACATTCAGTACTTC
CASSGPGRGVLAKNIQYF
>TRBV9|TRBJ2-7|TRBD1
TGTGCCAGCAGCGTGACAGGGGGTAATGGGGAGCAGTACTTC
CASSVTGGNGEQYF
>TRBV30|TRBJ2-2|NA
TGTGCCTGGAACAGGGAGCGCACCGGGGAGCTGTTTTTT
CAWNRERTGELFF
>TRBV4-2|TRBJ1-5|NA
TGTGCCAGCAGCCCAGGGGAGGGAACGGGACAGCCCCAGCATTTT
CASSPGEGTGQPQHF
>TRBV4-3|TRBJ2-2|TRBD2
TGCGCCAGCAGCCCGGGAGGGGGACTCCACACCGGGGAGCTGTTTTTT
CASSPGGGLHTGELFF
>TRBV4-2|TRBJ2-7|TRBD2
TGTGCCAGCAGCCAAGTGGTCGGGGGGGGGTACGAGCAGTACTTC
CASSQVVGGGYEQYF
>TRBV5-1|TRBJ1-1|NA
TGCGCCAGCAGTTACTCAGGGGCTGTGAGCACTGAAGCTTTCTTT
CASSYSGAVSTEAFF
>TRBV12-5|TRBJ1-5|TRBD1
TGTGCTAGTGCCCCGGGACAGGGGATGCAGCCCCAGCATTTT
CASAPGQGMQPQHF
>TRBV6-5|TRBJ2-3|TRBD2
TGTGCCAGCAGTTATTTAGCGGGGGGGCGTATTAATACGCAGTATTTT
CASSYLAGGRINTQYF
>TRBV5-1|TRBJ2-7|TRBD2
TGCGCCAGCAGCTTGTACAGCGGGGGGGACGAGCAGTACTTC
CASSLYSGGDEQYF
>TRBV6-2/TRBV6-3|TRBJ2-7|TRBD1
TGTGCCAGCAGTTACTCCCCTTCCGGGACAGGGGGCCGCGAGCAGTACTTC
CASSYSPSGTGGREQYF
>TRBV7-6|TRBJ1-4|NA
TGTGCCAGCAGCGTTAATCGGGGGGCCGCAACTAATGAAAAACTGTTTTTT
CASSVNRGAATNEKLFF
>TRBV2|TRBJ2-7|NA
TGTGCCAGCAAGGTTCAGGGATACTACGAGCAGTACTTC
CASKVQGYYEQYF